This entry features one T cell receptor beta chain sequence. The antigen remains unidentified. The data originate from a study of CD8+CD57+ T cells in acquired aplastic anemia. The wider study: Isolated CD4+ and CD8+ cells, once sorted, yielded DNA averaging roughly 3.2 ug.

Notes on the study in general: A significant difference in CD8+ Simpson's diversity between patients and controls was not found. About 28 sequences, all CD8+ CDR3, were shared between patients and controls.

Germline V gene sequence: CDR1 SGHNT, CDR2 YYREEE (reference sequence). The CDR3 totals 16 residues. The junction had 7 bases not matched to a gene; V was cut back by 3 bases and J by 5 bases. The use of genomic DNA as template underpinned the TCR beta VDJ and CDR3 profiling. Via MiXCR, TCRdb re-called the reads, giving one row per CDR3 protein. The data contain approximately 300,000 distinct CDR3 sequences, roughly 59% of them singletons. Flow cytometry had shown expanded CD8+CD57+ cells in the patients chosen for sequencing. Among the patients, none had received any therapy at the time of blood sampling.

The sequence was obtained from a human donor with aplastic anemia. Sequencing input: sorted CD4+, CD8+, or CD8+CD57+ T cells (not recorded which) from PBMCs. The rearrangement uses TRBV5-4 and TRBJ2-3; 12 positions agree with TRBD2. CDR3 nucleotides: TGTGCCAGCAGCTCTAGCGGGGGGGCCCGTGGAGATACGCAGTATTTT. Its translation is CASSSSGGARGDTQYF.